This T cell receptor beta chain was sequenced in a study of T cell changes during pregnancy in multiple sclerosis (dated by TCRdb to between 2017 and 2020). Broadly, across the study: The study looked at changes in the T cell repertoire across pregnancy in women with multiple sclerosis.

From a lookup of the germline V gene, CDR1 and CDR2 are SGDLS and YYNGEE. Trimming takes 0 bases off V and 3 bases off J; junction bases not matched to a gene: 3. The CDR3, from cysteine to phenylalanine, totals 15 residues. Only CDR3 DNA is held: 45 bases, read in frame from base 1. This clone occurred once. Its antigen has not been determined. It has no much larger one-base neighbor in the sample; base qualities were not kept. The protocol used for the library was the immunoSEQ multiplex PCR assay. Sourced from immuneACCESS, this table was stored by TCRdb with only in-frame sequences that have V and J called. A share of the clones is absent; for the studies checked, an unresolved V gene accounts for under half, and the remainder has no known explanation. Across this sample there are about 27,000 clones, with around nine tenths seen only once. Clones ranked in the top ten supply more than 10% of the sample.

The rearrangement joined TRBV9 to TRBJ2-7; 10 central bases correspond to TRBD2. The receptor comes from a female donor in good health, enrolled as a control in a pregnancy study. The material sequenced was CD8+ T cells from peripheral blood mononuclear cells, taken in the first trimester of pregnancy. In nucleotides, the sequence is TGTGCCAGCAGCGTAGGGGCTAGCGGGAGCTACGAGCAGTACTTC. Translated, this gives CASSVGASGSYEQYF.